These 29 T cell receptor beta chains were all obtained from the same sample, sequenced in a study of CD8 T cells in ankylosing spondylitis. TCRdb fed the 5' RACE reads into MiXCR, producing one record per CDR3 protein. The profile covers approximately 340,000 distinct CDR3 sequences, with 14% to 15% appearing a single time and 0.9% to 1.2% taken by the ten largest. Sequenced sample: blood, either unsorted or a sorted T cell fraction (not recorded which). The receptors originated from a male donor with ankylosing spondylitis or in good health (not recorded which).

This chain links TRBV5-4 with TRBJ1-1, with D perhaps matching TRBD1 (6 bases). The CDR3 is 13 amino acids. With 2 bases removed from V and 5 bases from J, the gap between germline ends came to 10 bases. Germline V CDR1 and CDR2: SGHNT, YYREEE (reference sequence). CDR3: CASSLGQTTEAFF. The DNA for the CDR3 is TGTGCCAGCAGCTTAGGACAGACTACTGAAGCTTTCTTT.

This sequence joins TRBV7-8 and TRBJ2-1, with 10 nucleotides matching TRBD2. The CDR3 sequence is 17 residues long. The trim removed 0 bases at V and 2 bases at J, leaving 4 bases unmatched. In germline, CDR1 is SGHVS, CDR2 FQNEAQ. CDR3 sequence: CASSLARTSGAYNEQFF. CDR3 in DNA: TGTGCCAGCAGCTTAGCGCGAACTAGCGGGGCCTACAATGAGCAGTTCTTC.

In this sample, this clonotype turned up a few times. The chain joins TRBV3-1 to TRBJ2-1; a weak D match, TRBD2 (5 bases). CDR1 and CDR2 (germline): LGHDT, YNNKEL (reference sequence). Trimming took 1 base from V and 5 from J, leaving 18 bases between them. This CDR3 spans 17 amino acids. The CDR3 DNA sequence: TGTGCCAGCAGCCAAGTTGTCCGGGATAGTGCCCACAATGAGCAGTTCTTC. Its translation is CASSQVVRDSAHNEQFF.

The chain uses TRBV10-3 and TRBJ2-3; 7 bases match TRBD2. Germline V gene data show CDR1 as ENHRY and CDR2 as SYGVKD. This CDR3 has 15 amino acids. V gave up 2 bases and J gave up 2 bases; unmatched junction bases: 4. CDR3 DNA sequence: TGTGCCATCAGTGAGGGCGGGAGTCCCACAGATACGCAGTATTTT. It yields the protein CAISEGGSPTDTQYF.

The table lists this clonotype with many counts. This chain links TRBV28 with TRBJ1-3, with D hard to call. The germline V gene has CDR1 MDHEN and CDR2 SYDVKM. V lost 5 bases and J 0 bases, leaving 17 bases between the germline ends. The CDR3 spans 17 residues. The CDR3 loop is CASSVPGSLDSGNTIYF. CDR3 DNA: TGTGCCAGCAGTGTGCCCGGCAGTCTAGACTCTGGAAACACCATATATTTT.

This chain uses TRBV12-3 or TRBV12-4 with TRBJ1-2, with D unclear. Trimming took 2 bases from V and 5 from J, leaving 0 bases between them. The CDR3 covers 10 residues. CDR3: CASSLYGYTF. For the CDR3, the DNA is TGTGCCAGCAGTTTATATGGCTACACCTTC.

CDR3 protein: CASSLGGRALSNTGELFF. For the CDR3, the DNA is TGCGCCAGCAGCTTGGGCGGGAGGGCCCTATCGAACACCGGGGAGCTGTTTTTT. The chain uses TRBV5-1 and TRBJ2-2, with 9 nucleotides matching TRBD2. Looked up from germline, CDR1 is SGHRS and CDR2 is YFSETQ. This CDR3 is 18 amino acids long. The V and J ends lost 0 bases and 0 bases, in that order; junction bases with no gene match: 6.

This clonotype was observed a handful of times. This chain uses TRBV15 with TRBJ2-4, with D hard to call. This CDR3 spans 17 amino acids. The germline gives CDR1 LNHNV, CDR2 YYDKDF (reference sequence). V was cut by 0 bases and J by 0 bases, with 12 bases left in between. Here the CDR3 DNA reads TGTGCCACCAGCAGAGATCAACTAACCTTAGCCAAAAACATTCAGTACTTC. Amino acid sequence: CATSRDQLTLAKNIQYF.

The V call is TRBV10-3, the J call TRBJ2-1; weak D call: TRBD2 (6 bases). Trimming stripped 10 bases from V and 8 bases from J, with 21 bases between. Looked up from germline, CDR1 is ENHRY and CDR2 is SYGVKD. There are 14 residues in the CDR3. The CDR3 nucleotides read TGTGCCAGCAGAAAGGACACCGGAGGGGATGAGCAGTTCTTC. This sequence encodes CASRKDTGGDEQFF.

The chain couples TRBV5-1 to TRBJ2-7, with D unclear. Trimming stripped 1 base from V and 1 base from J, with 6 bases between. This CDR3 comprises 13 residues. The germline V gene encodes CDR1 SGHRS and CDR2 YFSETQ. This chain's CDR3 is CASSLLLSYEQYF. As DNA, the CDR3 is TGCGCCAGCAGCTTGTTGCTGTCCTACGAGCAGTACTTC.

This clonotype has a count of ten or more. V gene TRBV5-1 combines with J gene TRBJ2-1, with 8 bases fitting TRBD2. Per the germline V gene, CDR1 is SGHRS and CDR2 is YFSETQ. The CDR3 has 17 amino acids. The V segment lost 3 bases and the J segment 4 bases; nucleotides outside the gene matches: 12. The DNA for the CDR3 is TGCGCCAGCAGCTGGCTGGCTGGTGAGCGGGGGTACAATGAGCAGTTCTTC. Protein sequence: CASSWLAGERGYNEQFF.

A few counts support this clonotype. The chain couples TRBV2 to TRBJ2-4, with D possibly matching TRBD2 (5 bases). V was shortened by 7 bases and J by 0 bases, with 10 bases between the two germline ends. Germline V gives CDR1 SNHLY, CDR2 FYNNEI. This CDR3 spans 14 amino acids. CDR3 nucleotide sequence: TGTGCCAGCATTGAGGGATTAGCCAAAAACATTCAGTACTTC. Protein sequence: CASIEGLAKNIQYF.

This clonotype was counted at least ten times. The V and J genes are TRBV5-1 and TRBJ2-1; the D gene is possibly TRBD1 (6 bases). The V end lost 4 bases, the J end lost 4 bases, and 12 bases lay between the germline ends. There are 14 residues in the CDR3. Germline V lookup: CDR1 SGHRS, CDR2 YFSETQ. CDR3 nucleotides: TGCGCCAGCAGCCCCGTACAGGGATACAATGAGCAGTTCTTC. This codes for CASSPVQGYNEQFF. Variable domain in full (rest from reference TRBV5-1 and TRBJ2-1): KAGVTQTPRYLIKTRGQQVTLSCSPISGHRSVSWYQQTPGQGLQFLFEYFSETQRNKGNFPGRFSGRQFSNSRSEMNVSTLELGDSALYLCASSPVQGYNEQFFGPGTRLTVL.

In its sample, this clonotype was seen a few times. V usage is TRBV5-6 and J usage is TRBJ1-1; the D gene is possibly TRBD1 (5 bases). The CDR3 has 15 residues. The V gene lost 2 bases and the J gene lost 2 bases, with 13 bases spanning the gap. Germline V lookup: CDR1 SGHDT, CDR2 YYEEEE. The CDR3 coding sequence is TGTGCCAGCAGCTTCGGTACAGGATTCAACACTGAAGCTTTCTTT. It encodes CASSFGTGFNTEAFF.

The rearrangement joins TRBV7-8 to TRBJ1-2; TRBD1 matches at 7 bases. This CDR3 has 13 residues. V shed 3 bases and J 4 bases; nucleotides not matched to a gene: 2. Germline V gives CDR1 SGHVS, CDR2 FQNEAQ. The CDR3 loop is CASSLPGGYGYTF. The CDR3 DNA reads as TGTGCCAGCAGCTTGCCAGGGGGCTATGGCTACACCTTC.

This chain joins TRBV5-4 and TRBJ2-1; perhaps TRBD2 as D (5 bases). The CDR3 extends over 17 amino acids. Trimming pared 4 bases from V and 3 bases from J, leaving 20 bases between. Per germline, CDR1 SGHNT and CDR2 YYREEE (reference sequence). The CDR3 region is CASSPTPVIANYNEQFF. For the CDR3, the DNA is TGTGCCAGCAGCCCAACCCCCGTGATAGCGAACTACAATGAGCAGTTCTTC.

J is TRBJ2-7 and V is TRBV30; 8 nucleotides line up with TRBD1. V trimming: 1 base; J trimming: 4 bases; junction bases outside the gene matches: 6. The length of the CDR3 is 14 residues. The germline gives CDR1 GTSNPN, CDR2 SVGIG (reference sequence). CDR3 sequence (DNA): TGTGCCTGGAGTGGACCCGGGACAGGATACGAGCAGTACTTC. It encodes CAWSGPGTGYEQYF.

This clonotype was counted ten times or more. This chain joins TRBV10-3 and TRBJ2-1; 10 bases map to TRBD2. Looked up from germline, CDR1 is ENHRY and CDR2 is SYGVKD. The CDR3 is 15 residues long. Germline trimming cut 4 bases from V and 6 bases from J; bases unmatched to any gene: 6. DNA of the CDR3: TGTGCCATCAGTGCGGCTAGCGGGAGTATCAATGAGCAGTTCTTC. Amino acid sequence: CAISAASGSINEQFF.

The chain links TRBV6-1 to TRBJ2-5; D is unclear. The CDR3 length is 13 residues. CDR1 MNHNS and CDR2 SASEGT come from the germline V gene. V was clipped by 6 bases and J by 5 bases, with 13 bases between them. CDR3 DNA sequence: TGTGCCAGCAGCCCTAGGATGGGTGAGACCCAGTACTTC. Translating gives CASSPRMGETQYF.

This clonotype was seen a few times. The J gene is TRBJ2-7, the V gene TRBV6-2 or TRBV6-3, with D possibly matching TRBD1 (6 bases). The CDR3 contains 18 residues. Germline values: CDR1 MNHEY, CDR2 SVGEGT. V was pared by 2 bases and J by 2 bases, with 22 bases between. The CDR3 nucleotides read TGTGCCAGCAGTTACGCCGCACCCGGGGCGCAGGGGACCTACGAGCAGTACTTC. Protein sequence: CASSYAAPGAQGTYEQYF.

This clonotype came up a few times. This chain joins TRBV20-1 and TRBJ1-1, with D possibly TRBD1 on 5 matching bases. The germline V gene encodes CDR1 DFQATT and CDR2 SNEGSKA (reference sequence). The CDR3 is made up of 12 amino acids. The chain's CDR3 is CRVQGRGSEAFF. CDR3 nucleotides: TGCAGGGTTCAGGGCCGGGGATCGGAAGCTTTCTTT.

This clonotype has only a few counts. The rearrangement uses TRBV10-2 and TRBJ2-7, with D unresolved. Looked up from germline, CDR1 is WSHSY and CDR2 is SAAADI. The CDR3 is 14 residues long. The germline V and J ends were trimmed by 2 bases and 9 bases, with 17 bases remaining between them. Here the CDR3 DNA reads TGCGCCAGCAGTGAGACAGCCCTACGATTTCGGCAGTACTTC. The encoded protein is CASSETALRFRQYF.

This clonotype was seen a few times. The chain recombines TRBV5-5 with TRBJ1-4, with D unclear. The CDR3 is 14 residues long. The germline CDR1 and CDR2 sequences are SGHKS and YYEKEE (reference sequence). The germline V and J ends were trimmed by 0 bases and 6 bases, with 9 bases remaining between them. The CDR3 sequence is CASSLGSHDEKLFF. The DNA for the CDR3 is TGTGCCAGCAGCTTGGGGTCCCATGATGAAAAACTGTTTTTT.

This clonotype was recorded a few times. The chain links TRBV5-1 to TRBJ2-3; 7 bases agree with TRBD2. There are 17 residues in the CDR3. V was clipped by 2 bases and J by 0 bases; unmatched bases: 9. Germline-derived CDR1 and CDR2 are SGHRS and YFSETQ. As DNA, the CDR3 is TGCGCCAGCAGCTTAGGGACTATCGCACTTAGCACAGATACGCAGTATTTT. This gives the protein CASSLGTIALSTDTQYF.

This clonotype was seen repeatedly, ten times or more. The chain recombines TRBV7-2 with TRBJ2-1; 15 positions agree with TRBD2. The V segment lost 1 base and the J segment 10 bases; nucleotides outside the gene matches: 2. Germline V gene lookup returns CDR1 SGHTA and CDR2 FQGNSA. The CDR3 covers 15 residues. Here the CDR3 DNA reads TGTGCCAGCAGCTTAGTAGGGACTAGCGGGGGGGAGCAGTTCTTC. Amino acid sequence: CASSLVGTSGGEQFF.

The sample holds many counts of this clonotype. In DNA, the CDR3 is TGTGCCAGCAGCCATTCTGGGACCCAGGGACAGCCCCAGCATTTT. It specifies CASSHSGTQGQPQHF. This chain uses TRBV3-1 with TRBJ1-5, with D perhaps TRBD1 (5 bases). CDR1 and CDR2 (germline): LGHDT, YNNKEL (reference sequence). Trimming took 3 bases from V and 7 from J, leaving 16 bases between them. The CDR3 covers 15 residues.

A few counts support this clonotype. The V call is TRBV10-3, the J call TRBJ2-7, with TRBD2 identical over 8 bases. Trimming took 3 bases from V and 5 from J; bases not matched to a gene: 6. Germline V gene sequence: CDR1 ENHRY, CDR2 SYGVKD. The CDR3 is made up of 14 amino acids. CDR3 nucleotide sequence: TGTGCCATCAGTGATCCGGGAGGGCCCAACGAGCAGTACTTC. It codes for CAISDPGGPNEQYF.

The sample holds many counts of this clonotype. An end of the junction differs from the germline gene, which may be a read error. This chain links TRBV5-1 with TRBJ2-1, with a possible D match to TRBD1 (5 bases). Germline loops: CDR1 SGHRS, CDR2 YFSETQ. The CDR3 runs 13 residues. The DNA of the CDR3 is TGTGCCAGCAGTTTAGCTCAGGGCCTTGAGCAGTTCTTC. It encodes CASSLAQGLEQFF.

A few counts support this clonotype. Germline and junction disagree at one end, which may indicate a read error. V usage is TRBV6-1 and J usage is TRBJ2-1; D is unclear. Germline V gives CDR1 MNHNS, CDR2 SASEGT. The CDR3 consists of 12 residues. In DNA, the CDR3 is TGTGCCAGCACTGAAATCCAAGATGAGCAGTTCTTC. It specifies CASTEIQDEQFF.